This passage covers 10 T cell receptor beta chains from one sample sequenced in a study of STAT5B mutations in CD4+ large granular lymphocyte leukemia. The assay was immunoSEQ multiplex PCR, and TCRdb's table has in-frame clones only and misses some. This sample yields some 33,000 clones, of which approximately 74% are seen a single time; roughly 0.31% belongs to the top ten. Sequenced input: CD4+ T cells from blood buffy coats. These receptors all come from a human donor in good health.

The chain carries TRBV6-4 and TRBJ2-1; D remains unclear. CDR1 is MRHNA and CDR2 is SNTAGT in the germline V gene. The ends were cut back, 4 bases at V and 0 bases at J, with 10 bases in the middle. CDR3 size: 15 residues. CDR3 region: CASSVQIASYNEQFF. The CDR3 bases are TGTGCCAGCAGTGTACAGATTGCCTCCTACAATGAGCAGTTCTTC.

This chain links TRBV29-1 with TRBJ1-2; unclear D gene. This CDR3 has 13 amino acids. Germline CDR1 SQVTM, CDR2 ANQGSEA. Trimming took 3 bases from V and 4 from J, leaving 12 bases between them. The CDR3 nucleotides read TGCAGCGTTGAGTCTTGGGTTTCCTATGGCTACACCTTC. Translation: CSVESWVSYGYTF.

This clone was observed a handful of times. This chain joins TRBV19 and TRBJ1-2; 7 bases fit TRBD1. V shed 5 bases and J 2 bases; nucleotides not matched to a gene: 5. CDR1 is LNHDA, CDR2 SQIVND, per germline (reference sequence). CDR3 length: 14 residues. CDR3 DNA sequence: TGTGCCAGTAGTCCACAGGGGATGAACTATGGCTACACCTTC. Protein product: CASSPQGMNYGYTF.

The chain combines TRBV20-1 with TRBJ1-1, with a possible D match to TRBD1 (5 bases). V was cut by 0 bases and J by 10 bases, with 9 bases left in between. The CDR3 loop spans 11 amino acids. Looked up from germline, CDR1 is DFQATT and CDR2 is SNEGSKA (reference sequence). Here the CDR3 DNA reads TGCAGTGCTAGAGAGGGGGTGGTAGCTTTCTTT. This gives the protein CSAREGVVAFF.

J is TRBJ1-2 and V is TRBV29-1; a weak D match, TRBD1 (5 bases). CDR3 length equals 13 residues. Per the germline V gene, CDR1 is SQVTM and CDR2 is ANQGSEA. Trimming left V 4 bases short and J 2 bases short, with 11 bases between. In DNA, the CDR3 is TGCAGCGTTGGACAACGGGACAACTATGGCTACACCTTC. This translates into CSVGQRDNYGYTF.

The chain employs TRBV5-1 and TRBJ1-1; D not certain. V was pared by 0 bases and J by 5 bases, with 8 bases between. CDR1 and CDR2 from the germline V gene are SGHRS and YFSETQ. This CDR3 comprises 13 residues. The CDR3 bases are TGCGCCAGCAGCTTGGGGGTTGGGACTGAAGCTTTCTTT. Translated, it gives CASSLGVGTEAFF. Complete variable domain (other parts from reference TRBV5-1 and TRBJ1-1): KAGVTQTPRYLIKTRGQQVTLSCSPISGHRSVSWYQQTPGQGLQFLFEYFSETQRNKGNFPGRFSGRQFSNSRSEMNVSTLELGDSALYLCASSLGVGTEAFFGQGTRLTVV.

The chain employs TRBV9 and TRBJ1-6; possible D gene TRBD1, 5 bases. CDR1 is SGDLS and CDR2 is YYNGEE in the germline V gene. The V and J ends lost 2 bases and 6 bases respectively, with 12 bases between them. The CDR3 is made up of 15 amino acids. The chain's CDR3 is CASSVDLDTNSPLHF. The CDR3 DNA reads TGTGCCAGCAGCGTCGACTTGGACACTAATTCACCCCTCCACTTT.

This chain connects TRBV11-2 to TRBJ1-1; the D gene is possibly TRBD1 (5 bases). The CDR3 extends over 13 amino acids. V lost 5 bases to trimming and J lost 4 bases, with 11 bases between them. In germline, CDR1 is SGHAT, CDR2 FQNNGV. The CDR3 loop reads CASSLSTVTEAFF. CDR3 DNA sequence: TGTGCCAGCAGCCTTTCGACAGTCACTGAAGCTTTCTTT.

CDR3 in amino acids: CASRPVPGYHTEAFF. In nucleotides, the CDR3 is TGTGCCAGCAGGCCGGTCCCGGGGTACCACACTGAAGCTTTCTTT. The chain couples TRBV7-2 to TRBJ1-1, with D hard to call. The CDR3 totals 15 residues. The V and J ends lost 6 bases and 3 bases respectively, with 17 bases between them. Germline V gene data show CDR1 as SGHTA and CDR2 as FQGNSA.

The rearrangement uses TRBV14 and TRBJ2-1; tentatively, D is TRBD2 (5 bases). Germline V gene data show CDR1 as SGHDN and CDR2 as FVKESK. The CDR3 consists of 16 residues. V was clipped by 1 base and J by 4 bases, with 14 bases between them. The CDR3 DNA reads TGTGCCAGCAGCCAAGTTGAGGGTCCGTCGTACAATGAGCAGTTCTTC. As protein: CASSQVEGPSYNEQFF. Full variable domain (missing parts from reference TRBV14 and TRBJ2-1): EAGVTQFPSHSVIEKGQTVTLRCDPISGHDNLYWYRRVMGKEIKFLLHFVKESKQDESGMPNNRFLAERTGGTYSTLKVQPAELEDSGVYFCASSQVEGPSYNEQFFGPGTRLTVL.